The 14 T cell receptor beta chains below were found in one sample sequenced in a study of cytomegalovirus exposure and HLA in healthy donors. The PCR had 60 Vbeta and 13 Jbeta primers. Generated by immunoSEQ multiplex PCR, the TCRdb table keeps only in-frame clones and is missing some. The sample holds approximately 200,000 clones; 65% to 80% are singletons and the top ten take about 16%. The sample comprised PBMCs. These receptor sequences come from a man between 35 and 55 years old in good health and CMV-seronegative.

This chain links TRBV12-2 with TRBJ1-1. TRBV12-2 counts as a pseudogene. CDR3 size: 12 residues. CDR3: CASRSGGTEAFF. The DNA for the CDR3 is TGTGCAAGTCGCTCTGGGGGGACTGAAGCTTTCTTT.

The chain has TRBV7-2 and TRBJ2-5, with 12 bases matching TRBD2. The CDR3 extends over 16 amino acids. Germline-derived CDR1 and CDR2 are SGHTA and FQGNSA. The junction had 9 bases not matched to a gene; V was cut back by 4 bases and J by 6 bases. The CDR3 protein is CASSSRLAGALKTQYF. The CDR3 coding sequence is TGTGCCAGCAGCTCCAGACTAGCGGGAGCATTGAAGACCCAGTACTTC.

The chain joins TRBV27 to TRBJ1-5; 7 bases match TRBD1. The CDR3 extends over 14 amino acids. Germline V gives CDR1 MNHEY, CDR2 SMNVEV (reference sequence). Unmatched junction bases numbered 3, after V lost 3 bases and J lost 4 bases. CDR3 region: CASSFAGGNQPQHF. The CDR3 DNA reads as TGTGCCAGCAGTTTTGCAGGGGGAAATCAGCCCCAGCATTTT.

The chain uses TRBV30 and TRBJ2-2, with 13 positions matching TRBD2. The CDR3 extends over 18 amino acids. Trimming cost V 0 bases and J 5 bases; bases outside gene matches: 9. Germline values: CDR1 GTSNPN, CDR2 SVGIG (reference sequence). CDR3 residues: CAWSVYRTSGSHTGELFF. CDR3 coding DNA: TGTGCCTGGAGTGTATATCGGACTAGCGGGAGCCATACCGGGGAGCTGTTTTTT.

The V gene is TRBV9, the J gene TRBJ1-4, with no clear D. V was cut by 0 bases and J by 8 bases, with 5 bases left in between. The CDR3 totals 12 residues. Germline CDR1 reads SGDLS; CDR2 reads YYNGEE. CDR3: CASSVAGEKLFF. CDR3 in DNA: TGTGCCAGCAGCGTAGCCGGGGAAAAACTGTTTTTT.

This clone was seen only a few times. This sequence joins TRBV5-6 and TRBJ2-1; TRBD2 matches 10 bases. Germline V gene lookup returns CDR1 SGHDT and CDR2 YYEEEE. The CDR3 consists of 16 residues. V trimming: 4 bases; J trimming: 2 bases; junction bases outside the gene matches: 6. The CDR3 nucleotides read TGTGCCAGCAGCCATAGGAGCGGGGGGGCCTACAATGAGCAGTTCTTC. Its protein product is CASSHRSGGAYNEQFF. The whole variable domain, filled in from reference TRBV5-6 and TRBJ2-1, reads DAGVTQSPTHLIKTRGQQVTLRCSPKSGHDTVSWYQQALGQGPQFIFQYYEEEERQRGNFPDRFSGHQFPNYSSELNVNALLLGDSALYLCASSHRSGGAYNEQFFGPGTRLTVL.

V usage is TRBV5-8 and J usage is TRBJ1-2; D is perhaps TRBD1 (6 bases). The CDR3 loop spans 14 amino acids. Trimming removed 3 bases at V and 7 bases at J, with 16 bases between. Germline lookup yields CDR1 SGHTS and CDR2 YDEGEE. The CDR3 DNA follows: TGTGCCAGCAGCTCTCGGACAGCAGAAGGTGGCTACACCTTC. Protein: CASSSRTAEGGYTF.

J is TRBJ2-7 and V is TRBV19; D is perhaps TRBD2 (5 bases). Germline V gene data show CDR1 as LNHDA and CDR2 as SQIVND (reference sequence). The V end lost 5 bases, the J end lost 2 bases, and 13 bases lay between the germline ends. CDR3 length equals 14 residues. CDR3 loop: CASSSGGGAYEQYF. In DNA form, the CDR3 reads TGTGCCAGTAGTTCAGGAGGTGGGGCCTACGAGCAGTACTTC.

The V call is TRBV6-1, the J call TRBJ1-2; D not resolved. Germline CDR1 and CDR2: MNHNS and SASEGT. The V end lost 0 bases, the J end lost 0 bases, and 5 bases lay between the germline ends. CDR3 length equals 14 residues. CDR3 nucleotides: TGTGCCAGCAGTGAAGCGGGAGCTAACTATGGCTACACCTTC. Protein sequence: CASSEAGANYGYTF.

V usage is TRBV29-1 and J usage is TRBJ2-7; 7 bases are shared with TRBD1. V lost 2 bases and J lost 2; bases outside the gene matches: 3. The CDR3 contains 13 residues. Germline CDR1 is SQVTM and CDR2 is ANQGSEA. CDR3 protein: CSVEFGTAYEQYF. CDR3 in DNA: TGCAGCGTTGAATTTGGGACAGCCTACGAGCAGTACTTC.

V usage is TRBV4-1 and J usage is TRBJ1-1; the D is unclear. CDR3 length: 13 residues. Between the trimmed V and J ends, which lost 0 bases and 8 bases, there was a span of 10 bases. Germline V gives CDR1 MGHRA, CDR2 YSYEKL. In DNA, the CDR3 is TGCGCCAGCAGCCAAGAACCCGGTCCGGAAGCTTTCTTT. It encodes CASSQEPGPEAFF.

The V gene is TRBV4-2, the J gene TRBJ2-7; 10 bases fit TRBD2. Germline CDR1 and CDR2: LGHNA and YNFKEQ. The CDR3 spans 16 residues. With 0 bases clipped from V and 5 bases from J, the junction kept 7 bases outside the gene matches. DNA for the CDR3: TGTGCCAGCAGCCAAGATGAAAGCGGGAGGGCCGACGAGCAGTACTTC. It translates to CASSQDESGRADEQYF.

V usage is TRBV5-4 and J usage is TRBJ2-7; tentatively, D is TRBD1 (5 bases). This CDR3 has 13 amino acids. Deletions cut 4 bases from V and 4 bases from J, with 12 bases between. Germline CDR1 is SGHNT and CDR2 is YYREEE (reference sequence). CDR3 DNA sequence: TGTGCCAGCAGCCCAGCAGGGCAGTACGAGCAGTACTTC. Its protein is CASSPAGQYEQYF.

This clone was recorded once. This chain links TRBV2 with TRBJ2-1, with 11 positions matching TRBD2. V gave up 6 bases and J gave up 6 bases; unmatched junction bases: 7. The CDR3 runs to 15 residues. The germline gives CDR1 SNHLY, CDR2 FYNNEI. The CDR3 here is CASRRLAGRINEQFF. The CDR3 DNA follows: TGTGCCAGCAGAAGACTAGCGGGGAGGATCAATGAGCAGTTCTTC.